This entry concerns a single TCR beta chain. This clonotype was counted many times. The clone's antigen remains unknown. Base qualities are not at hand, and no much larger clone is one base apart. This specimen belongs to a study of breast tumors, draining lymph nodes, adjacent tissues (dated by TCRdb to between 2015 and 2016). Turning to the overall study: In breast cancer patients, the study compared the TCR beta repertoires of tumor, adjacent nontumor tissue and axillary lymph nodes. In human breast cancer, the study set out to assess how tumor, surrounding tissue and draining lymph node repertoires relate to one another and whether T cells might be exchanged between them. The paper's findings and limits, for the study overall: Tumors showed preferential V and J gene usage, and their T-cell repertoire diversity fell below that of lymph nodes yet above that of nontumor tissue. The data were considered consistent with the idea that most tumor T cells come from the lymph node and then expand in tumor tissue. Tumor and nontumor tissue repertoires were found to be significantly more similar in luminal-like than in basal-like breast cancer. The conclusion that tumor T cells originate in lymph nodes was framed as consistent with a hypothesis rather than directly demonstrated.

The lymph node samples were taken from the axillary draining lymph nodes of breast cancer patients. As encoded in the germline V gene (reference sequence), CDR1 is WNHNN while CDR2 is SYGVQD. From V the trimming removes 8 bases and from J it removes 5 bases, while the gene matches leave 17 bases of the junction unaccounted for. The CDR3, from cysteine to phenylalanine, totals 17 residues. The kept DNA is CDR3 alone, 51 bases in frame from the first base. The instrument given in TCRdb is Illumina HiSeq 2000. Multiplex PCR amplification was used to generate the TCR beta chain libraries. High-throughput sequencing was used to analyze the amplified TCR beta chain products. The public reads were reprocessed in TCRdb via fastp at Q25 and MiXCR, keeping in-frame beta chains. Each entry is one CDR3 protein sequence, shown with its most common DNA and genes. The sample has 150,000 to 200,000 distinct CDR3 sequences on record, approximately 30% of them singletons. Roughly 4% of the sample belongs to the ten largest clones.

The TCR was taken from a female donor with breast cancer. Some clones in this sample may be carry-over from other donors' samples. The sample consisted of axillary lymph node tissue. The chain uses TRBV10-1 and TRBJ2-5, and 10 junctional nucleotides match TRBD2. The bases are TGCGCCAGCTCTCCTGGAGGGTTAGCGGGAGGTCAGGAGACCCAGTACTTC. Translated, this gives CASSPGGLAGGQETQYF.